This T cell receptor beta chain was observed in a study of T-cell memory formation after mild COVID-19. After 5'RACE with constant-segment primers, TCR alpha and TCR beta cDNA libraries carrying sample barcodes and UMIs were obtained. In TCRdb, the 5' RACE reads were re-called with MiXCR into one record per CDR3 protein. The table lists a few hundred thousand distinct CDR3 sequences, 20% to 25% of them singletons. Details on this clonotype: Its antigen remains unidentified.

Study conclusions and caveats: Clones that contracted from day 15 to 85 had balanced CD4/CD8; later expanders were CD4+ biased.

Germline-derived CDR1 and CDR2 are MGHDK and SYGVNS. CDR3 length: 22 amino acids. V was pared by 4 bases and J by 0 bases, with 32 bases between. The V and J genes are TRBV25-1 and TRBJ2-3; no clear D gene. The source is a young man who had mild COVID-19 (a few samples of this study predate the infection). Cell type and time point are not known. Input material: PBMCs or a T cell subset sorted from them (not recorded which). CDR3: CASSVSITALMVSTASTDTQYF. Written as DNA, the CDR3 is TGTGCCAGCAGTGTCTCGATCACCGCATTAATGGTTTCGACGGCTAGCACAGATACGCAGTATTTT.